The 20 T cell receptor beta chains given below trace back to one sample, sequenced in a study of blood T cell repertoires in COVID-19. TCRdb's copy holds only in-frame clones and misses some; the assay was immunoSEQ multiplex PCR. Seen here are approximately 110,000 clones, about 94% observed once, and the top ten hold around 2%. Sequenced sample: peripheral blood. The receptors originated from a man aged 50-60 years with COVID-19, enrolled during active disease.

The rearrangement uses TRBV30 and TRBJ1-5, with D perhaps TRBD1 (6 bases). Germline CDR1 GTSNPN, CDR2 SVGIG (reference sequence). CDR3 length equals 15 residues. Trimming took off 4 bases at V and 1 base at J, with 14 bases between the two ends. The CDR3 bases are TGTGCCTGGACAGATGCAGGGGCGAGCAATCAGCCCCAGCATTTT. This codes for CAWTDAGASNQPQHF.

The gene calls are TRBV9 and TRBJ2-2; 7 nucleotides match TRBD1. V was pared by 4 bases and J by 2 bases, with 8 bases of the junction left unmatched. Germline CDR1 reads SGDLS; CDR2 reads YYNGEE. The CDR3 extends over 16 amino acids. This CDR3 is CASSPRQGVNTGELFF. The CDR3 DNA reads as TGTGCCAGCAGCCCCCGACAGGGAGTAAACACCGGGGAGCTGTTTTTT.

V usage is TRBV27 and J usage is TRBJ2-7; TRBD2 is a possible D gene (6 bases). The CDR3 consists of 10 residues. Germline CDR1 is MNHEY and CDR2 is SMNVEV (reference sequence). V was pared by 8 bases and J by 6 bases, with 8 bases between. CDR3 sequence: CASPGLEQYF. For the CDR3, the DNA is TGTGCCAGCCCGGGACTCGAGCAGTACTTC.

This sequence joins TRBV24-1 and TRBJ1-4; 9 nucleotides match TRBD1. The CDR3 runs to 14 residues. Germline assignment: CDR1 KGHDR and CDR2 SFDVKD. V shed 4 bases, J shed 5 bases, and the junction held 1 base outside the gene matches. CDR3 sequence reads: CATSEGQGNEKLFF. The CDR3 coding sequence is TGTGCCACCAGTGAAGGACAGGGGAATGAAAAACTGTTTTTT.

V and J are TRBV28 and TRBJ2-5, with 7 nucleotides matching TRBD2. The CDR3 is 15 amino acids. Losses at the gene ends were 3 bases for V and 5 bases for J; bases not matched to a gene: 9. CDR1 is MDHEN, CDR2 SYDVKM, per germline. CDR3 region: CASSFRTGAGETQYF. CDR3 DNA sequence: TGTGCCAGCAGTTTCCGGACGGGAGCGGGGGAGACCCAGTACTTC.

This clone was seen a single time. This sequence joins TRBV5-5 and TRBJ2-7; 8 bases are a match to TRBD1. CDR3 length: 15 amino acids. After removal of 2 bases from V and 3 bases from J, the junction contained 7 bases not matched to a gene. In germline, CDR1 is SGHKS, CDR2 YYEKEE (reference sequence). CDR3 in DNA: TGTGCCAGCAGCTTAGCAGGACAGGGAATCTACGAGCAGTACTTC. Translation gives CASSLAGQGIYEQYF.

V is TRBV6-1 and J is TRBJ2-6; 8 positions agree with TRBD1. The CDR3 totals 19 residues. The V gene end was trimmed by 2 bases and the J gene end by 3 bases; junction bases not matched to a gene: 12. Germline V CDR1 and CDR2: MNHNS, SASEGT. The CDR3 region has the DNA TGTGCCAGCAGTGAAAGGACAGGGAACTTCAGGGTTGGGGCCAACGTCCTGACTTTC. It translates to CASSERTGNFRVGANVLTF.

The chain carries TRBV11-3 and TRBJ1-2, with TRBD1 matching over 7 bases. CDR3 length: 16 amino acids. Unmatched junction bases numbered 19, after V lost 9 bases and J lost 6 bases. The germline gives CDR1 SGHNT, CDR2 YENEEA. CDR3 region: CASSYRGGKVGDGYTF. The CDR3 nucleotides read TGTGCCAGTTCCTACAGGGGAGGCAAAGTAGGGGATGGCTACACCTTC.

A word on this clone: Its ends do not fully match the called genes, so a read error is possible. The chain uses TRBV5-5 and TRBJ2-1; TRBD2 matches 8 bases. From germline, CDR1 is SGHKS and CDR2 YYEKEE (reference sequence). This CDR3 comprises 15 residues. CDR3 in DNA: TGTGCCAGCAGCTTGACTAGCGGATCCTATAATGAGCAGTTCTTC. Encoded protein: CASSLTSGSYNEQFF.

The chain carries TRBV23-1 and TRBJ2-7; 9 nucleotides agree with TRBD2. TRBV23-1 is an ORF, and what it does is uncertain. Losses at the gene ends were 6 bases for V and 2 bases for J; bases not matched to a gene: 2. The CDR3 length is 13 residues. The CDR3 DNA is TGCGCCAGCAGCCTAGCGGGAACCTACGAGCAGTACTTC. Amino acids: CASSLAGTYEQYF.

This chain links TRBV5-1 with TRBJ2-2; the match to TRBD1 covers 10 bases. Trimming cost V 2 bases and J 5 bases; bases outside gene matches: 6. CDR1 and CDR2 from the germline V gene are SGHRS and YFSETQ. This CDR3 region has 16 residues. The DNA of the CDR3 is TGCGCCAGCAGCTTAATGACGGGACAGGGGACCGGGGAGCTGTTTTTT. This translates into CASSLMTGQGTGELFF.

The chain uses TRBV11-2 and TRBJ2-1; 12 bases align to TRBD2. From germline, CDR1 is SGHAT and CDR2 FQNNGV. Trimming removed 4 bases from V and 8 bases from J; junction bases left unmatched: 9. This CDR3 is 16 amino acids long. The CDR3 DNA is TGTGCCAGCAGCTCAAGACTAGCGGGAGTAGGACATGAGCAGTTCTTC. Encoded protein: CASSSRLAGVGHEQFF.

This chain links TRBV6-1 with TRBJ2-3, with a weak D call TRBD2 (6 bases). This CDR3 spans 14 amino acids. Germline assignment: CDR1 MNHNS and CDR2 SASEGT. V was clipped by 3 bases and J by 3 bases, with 10 bases between them. DNA for the CDR3: TGTGCCAGCAGTGATCCGGGGAGGACAGATACGCAGTATTTT. The encoded protein is CASSDPGRTDTQYF.

CDR3 residues: CASSLLRTGDTQYF. Written as DNA, the CDR3 is TGTGCCAGCTCACTACTGCGGACGGGGGATACGCAGTATTTT. The rearrangement links TRBV18 to TRBJ2-3; D may be TRBD2 (5 bases). The CDR3 covers 14 residues. Germline CDR1 KGHSH, CDR2 LQKENI. V was clipped by 4 bases and J by 6 bases, with 14 bases between them.

The J gene is TRBJ1-5, the V gene TRBV6-6; unclear D gene. Trimming left V 2 bases short and J 4 bases short, with 15 bases between. The germline gives CDR1 MNHNY, CDR2 SVGAGI (reference sequence). There are 16 residues in the CDR3. The CDR3 protein is CASSYGSAIANQPQHF. CDR3 nucleotides: TGTGCCAGCAGTTACGGTTCAGCGATAGCAAATCAGCCCCAGCATTTT.

The rearrangement uses TRBV27 and TRBJ2-5; no definite D call. V was shortened by 5 bases and J by 2 bases, with 12 bases between the two germline ends. Per germline, CDR1 MNHEY and CDR2 SMNVEV (reference sequence). This CDR3 is 14 amino acids long. The CDR3 sequence: CASSLTSNQETQYF. CDR3 sequence (DNA): TGTGCCAGCAGTCTCACTTCCAATCAAGAGACCCAGTACTTC.

The chain recombines TRBV24-1 with TRBJ1-4; D is unresolved. The length of the CDR3 is 10 residues. CDR1 and CDR2 from the germline V gene are KGHDR and SFDVKD. V dropped 11 bases and J dropped 10 bases, with 10 bases sitting between them. Here the CDR3 reads CARRAGKLFF. CDR3 in DNA: TGTGCCAGGAGGGCGGGAAAACTGTTTTTT.

The chain recombines TRBV24-1 with TRBJ2-5; no reliable D call. This CDR3 comprises 13 residues. Germline V gene data show CDR1 as KGHDR and CDR2 as SFDVKD. Between the trimmed V and J ends, which lost 2 bases and 4 bases, there was a span of 7 bases. This CDR3 reads CATSDSSLETQYF. In nucleotides, the CDR3 is TGTGCCACCAGTGATTCGAGCCTAGAGACCCAGTACTTC.

The J gene is TRBJ2-1, the V gene TRBV4-2; no clear D. Germline V gives CDR1 LGHNA, CDR2 YNFKEQ. V was trimmed by 0 bases and J by 8 bases, leaving 11 bases between them. The CDR3 runs 14 residues. As DNA, the CDR3 is TGTGCCAGCAGCCAAGATGCCCAGGTTGATGAGCAGTTCTTC. Translation gives CASSQDAQVDEQFF.

V usage is TRBV5-1 and J usage is TRBJ2-7; 9 bases agree with TRBD1. The junction had 3 bases not matched to a gene; V was cut back by 3 bases and J by 2 bases. Germline CDR1 reads SGHRS; CDR2 reads YFSETQ. The CDR3 loop spans 14 amino acids. The CDR3 coding sequence is TGCGCCAGCAGCTACGACAGGGGGGCCTACGAGCAGTACTTC. As protein: CASSYDRGAYEQYF.